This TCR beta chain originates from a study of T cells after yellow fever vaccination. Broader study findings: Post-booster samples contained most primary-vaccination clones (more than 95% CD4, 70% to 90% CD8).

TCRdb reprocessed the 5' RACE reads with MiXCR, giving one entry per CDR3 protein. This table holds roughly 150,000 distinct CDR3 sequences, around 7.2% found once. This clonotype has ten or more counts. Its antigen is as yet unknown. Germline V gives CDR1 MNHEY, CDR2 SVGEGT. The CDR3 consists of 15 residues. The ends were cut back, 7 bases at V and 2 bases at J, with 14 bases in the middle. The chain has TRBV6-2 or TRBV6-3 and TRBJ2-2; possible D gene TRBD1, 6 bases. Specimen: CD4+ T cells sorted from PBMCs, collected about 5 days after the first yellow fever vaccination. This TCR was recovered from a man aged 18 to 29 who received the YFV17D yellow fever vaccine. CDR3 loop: CASTTGNTNTGELFF. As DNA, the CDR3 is TGTGCCAGCACCACAGGGAATACAAACACCGGGGAGCTGTTTTTT.